These 24 T cell receptor beta chains share one sample of origin, sequenced in a study of blood T cell repertoires in COVID-19 (dated by TCRdb to between 2020 and 2021). The receptor library was made with the immunoSEQ multiplex PCR assay. The clones in this table, taken by TCRdb from immuneACCESS, are in-frame only. Not every clone is retained; where verified, under half of the shortfall comes from an unresolved V gene, and the cause of the rest is unknown. This sample is represented by roughly 99,000 clones; about four fifths of them were singletons. The ten biggest clones cover around 18% of the sample. Sequenced sample: peripheral blood. The source of these receptors is a woman at least 80 years old with active or convalescent COVID-19.

The V and J genes are TRBV6-4 and TRBJ2-1; TRBD2 agrees at 7 bases. Unmatched junction bases numbered 9, after V lost 5 bases and J lost 5 bases. The CDR3 totals 15 residues. The germline gives CDR1 MRHNA, CDR2 SNTAGT. CDR3 in amino acids: CASSPLAGVNNEQFF. The CDR3 region has the DNA TGTGCCAGCAGTCCGTTGGCGGGAGTAAACAATGAGCAGTTCTTC.

The chain uses TRBV19 and TRBJ1-1; 8 bases fit TRBD1. The CDR3 is 17 residues long. The V segment lost 4 bases and the J segment 2 bases; nucleotides outside the gene matches: 12. In germline, CDR1 is LNHDA, CDR2 SQIVND (reference sequence). The CDR3: CASSKAPRQGPNTEAFF. CDR3 sequence (DNA): TGTGCCAGTAGTAAAGCCCCGCGACAGGGGCCTAACACTGAAGCTTTCTTT.

This chain connects TRBV27 to TRBJ2-5, with D hard to call. Germline loops: CDR1 MNHEY, CDR2 SMNVEV (reference sequence). Trimming removed 5 bases at V and 5 bases at J, with 12 bases between. The CDR3 sequence is 13 residues long. This chain's CDR3 is CASSRAVRETQYF. Here the CDR3 DNA reads TGTGCCAGCAGTCGTGCGGTGCGGGAGACCCAGTACTTC.

This clone was found a few times. The chain has TRBV5-8 and TRBJ1-6, with 9 bases lining up with TRBD1. With V trimmed by 0 bases and J by 7 bases, 5 bases remained unmatched. This CDR3 comprises 16 residues. Germline V gives CDR1 SGHTS, CDR2 YDEGEE. CDR3 protein: CASSLGQGERNSPLHF. Written as DNA, the CDR3 is TGTGCCAGCAGCTTGGGACAGGGGGAAAGAAATTCACCCCTCCACTTT.

The chain joins TRBV19 to TRBJ2-7; D ambiguous. The V and J ends lost 5 bases and 2 bases respectively, with 4 bases between them. CDR1 and CDR2 from the germline V gene are LNHDA and SQIVND (reference sequence). This CDR3 is 11 amino acids long. CDR3 DNA sequence: TGTGCCAGTAGTTCCACCTACGAGCAGTACTTC. This translates into CASSSTYEQYF.

V is TRBV5-4 and J is TRBJ2-1; 10 nucleotides agree with TRBD2. J lost 7 bases, V lost 3 bases, and 4 bases had no gene match. The germline gives CDR1 SGHNT, CDR2 YYREEE (reference sequence). The CDR3 loop spans 14 amino acids. CDR3 residues: CASSSGLASNEQFF. The CDR3 bases are TGTGCCAGCAGCTCGGGACTAGCGTCGAATGAGCAGTTCTTC.

As concerns this clone: A junction end diverges from the germline sequence, so it may reflect a read error. V is TRBV5-1 and J is TRBJ1-6; D call uncertain. The germline V gene encodes CDR1 SGHRS and CDR2 YFSETQ. This CDR3 has 15 residues. The CDR3 region has the DNA TGTGCCAGCAGCCCACGGAGCCCAATGGATTCACCCCTCCACTTT. Translating it yields CASSPRSPMDSPLHF.

This chain connects TRBV30 to TRBJ2-5, with 8 bases aligning to TRBD1. This CDR3 has 12 amino acids. The germline V gene has CDR1 GTSNPN and CDR2 SVGIG (reference sequence). V lost 5 bases and J lost 2; bases outside the gene matches: 1. CDR3 protein: CAWDRGQETQYF. DNA of the CDR3: TGTGCCTGGGACAGGGGTCAAGAGACCCAGTACTTC.

The V call is TRBV28, the J call TRBJ1-1, with TRBD1 as a possible D gene (6 bases). This CDR3 contains 15 residues. CDR1 is MDHEN, CDR2 SYDVKM, per germline. V lost 5 bases and J lost 0, with 13 bases in between. The CDR3 DNA is TGTGCCAGCAGTCGCCAGGGGCTTATGAACACTGAAGCTTTCTTT. This sequence encodes CASSRQGLMNTEAFF.

The chain recombines TRBV11-2 with TRBJ2-4; no definite D call. Germline V gene data show CDR1 as SGHAT and CDR2 as FQNNGV. Trimming shortened V by 8 bases and J by 5 bases, and 4 bases separated the two germline ends. This CDR3 region has 10 residues. CDR3 nucleotides: TGTGCCAGCTCCGAAAACATTCAGTACTTC. This sequence encodes CASSENIQYF. Looking up the rest from reference TRBV11-2 and TRBJ2-4 gives the full variable domain: EAGVAQSPRYKIIEKRQSVAFWCNPISGHATLYWYQQILGQGPKLLIQFQNNGVVDDSQLPKDRFSAERLKGVDSTLKIQPAKLEDSAVYLCASSENIQYFGAGTRLSVL.

V usage is TRBV5-8 and J usage is TRBJ2-1, with D unclear. This CDR3 comprises 15 residues. V was pared by 0 bases and J by 3 bases, with 10 bases between. The germline CDR1 and CDR2 sequences are SGHTS and YDEGEE. CDR3 sequence: CASSLGPSGYNEQFF. DNA of the CDR3: TGTGCCAGCAGCTTGGGCCCTAGTGGCTACAATGAGCAGTTCTTC.

This clone was detected only a few times. The gene calls are TRBV19 and TRBJ2-1; a possible D gene is TRBD2 (6 bases). Between the trimmed V and J ends, which lost 6 bases and 1 base, there was a span of 19 bases. The V gene's germline CDR1 is LNHDA and CDR2 SQIVND (reference sequence). CDR3 length: 17 amino acids. CDR3 nucleotide sequence: TGTGCCAGTAGGCCCTCGTCAACGGGAGAGTCCTACAATGAGCAGTTCTTC. Protein: CASRPSSTGESYNEQFF.

The chain uses TRBV11-2 and TRBJ2-5; D is perhaps TRBD2 (6 bases). This CDR3 comprises 13 residues. The V gene lost 7 bases and the J gene lost 1 base, with 10 bases spanning the gap. Germline lookup yields CDR1 SGHAT and CDR2 FQNNGV. This chain's CDR3 is CASTISGQETQYF. CDR3 DNA sequence: TGTGCCAGCACGATTAGCGGCCAAGAGACCCAGTACTTC. The variable domain in full, completed from reference TRBV11-2 and TRBJ2-5, reads EAGVAQSPRYKIIEKRQSVAFWCNPISGHATLYWYQQILGQGPKLLIQFQNNGVVDDSQLPKDRFSAERLKGVDSTLKIQPAKLEDSAVYLCASTISGQETQYFGPGTRLLVL.

In this sample, this clone turned up a few times. At one end the junction does not follow the germline gene, possibly because of a read error. The V and J genes are TRBV5-1 and TRBJ2-1; 9 bases are a match to TRBD1. The germline CDR1 and CDR2 sequences are SGHRS and YFSETQ. There are 13 residues in the CDR3. The chain's CDR3 is CASSGQGRGEQFF. The CDR3 DNA reads as TGTGCCAGCAGCGGACAGGGGCGGGGTGAGCAGTTCTTC.

This chain connects TRBV2 to TRBJ2-1; 10 bases are shared with TRBD2. Germline CDR1 reads SNHLY; CDR2 reads FYNNEI. Losses at the gene ends were 6 bases for V and 3 bases for J; bases not matched to a gene: 2. This CDR3 comprises 14 residues. The CDR3 protein is CASRRTSGYNEQFF. The CDR3 bases are TGTGCCAGCAGGAGGACTAGCGGCTACAATGAGCAGTTCTTC.

In its sample, this clone ranks as medium-sized. V and J are TRBV2 and TRBJ1-2, with 10 nucleotides matching TRBD1. Per the germline V gene, CDR1 is SNHLY and CDR2 is FYNNEI. This CDR3 is built from 16 residues. Trimming took 5 bases from V and 8 from J; bases not matched to a gene: 14. CDR3 nucleotide sequence: TGTGCCAGCAGTCTGAGACCCGGGACAGGGGACGGGGGCTACACCTTC. Protein sequence: CASSLRPGTGDGGYTF.

V usage is TRBV5-8 and J usage is TRBJ1-4, with TRBD1 matching 9 bases. The CDR3 has 16 residues. Germline trimming cut 3 bases from V and 4 bases from J; bases unmatched to any gene: 7. Germline V lookup: CDR1 SGHTS, CDR2 YDEGEE. CDR3 DNA sequence: TGTGCCAGCAGCTCCGGGACAGGGTTAGATAATGAAAAACTGTTTTTT. It translates to CASSSGTGLDNEKLFF. The variable domain in full, with the rest retrieved from reference TRBV5-8 and TRBJ1-4, is EAGVTQSPTHLIKTRGQQATLRCSPISGHTSVYWYQQALGLGLQFLLWYDEGEERNRGNFPPRFSGRQFPNYSSELNVNALELEDSALYLCASSSGTGLDNEKLFFGSGTQLSVL.

CDR3 sequence reads: CASSYSTGAETQYF. The CDR3 coding sequence is TGTGCCAGCAGTTACTCGACTGGGGCCGAGACCCAGTACTTC. The chain has TRBV6-5 and TRBJ2-5; D may be TRBD1 (5 bases). CDR3 size: 14 residues. Germline lookup yields CDR1 MNHEY and CDR2 SVGAGI. Trimming took 0 bases from V and 5 from J, leaving 10 bases between them.

The chain has TRBV6-1 and TRBJ2-1; the match to TRBD2 covers 13 bases. V was pared by 5 bases and J by 9 bases, with 4 bases of the junction left unmatched. CDR1 and CDR2 from the germline V gene are MNHNS and SASEGT. This CDR3 comprises 14 residues. CDR3 in DNA: TGTGCCAGCAGTTGGACTAGCGGGAGTTCTGAGCAGTTCTTC. It translates to CASSWTSGSSEQFF.

This clone was counted once. The chain uses TRBV6-4 and TRBJ2-1; tentative D call: TRBD2 (5 bases). Per the germline V gene, CDR1 is MRHNA and CDR2 is SNTAGT. The CDR3 length is 13 residues. V was shortened by 6 bases and J by 9 bases, with 15 bases between the two germline ends. The CDR3 here is CASSKDGAGEQFF. The DNA of the CDR3 is TGTGCCAGCAGCAAGGACGGCGCGGGTGAGCAGTTCTTC.

This rearrangement joins TRBV30 to TRBJ2-1; D might be TRBD1 (6 bases). This CDR3 is built from 16 residues. Germline V CDR1 and CDR2: GTSNPN, SVGIG (reference sequence). V was clipped by 2 bases and J by 0 bases, with 14 bases between them. The CDR3 is CAWSNRDTSSYNEQFF. The CDR3 DNA is TGTGCCTGGAGTAATAGGGACACAAGCTCCTACAATGAGCAGTTCTTC. Looking up the rest from reference TRBV30 and TRBJ2-1 gives the full variable domain: SQTIHQWPATLVQPVGSPLSLECTVEGTSNPNLYWYRQAAGRGLQLLFYSVGIGQISSEVPQNLSASRPQDRQFILSSKKLLLSDSGFYLCAWSNRDTSSYNEQFFGPGTRLTVL.

The chain links TRBV12-3 or TRBV12-4 to TRBJ2-3, with D tentatively TRBD2 (5 bases). The CDR3 loop spans 13 amino acids. Trimming pared 5 bases from V and 4 bases from J, leaving 10 bases between. CDR3 coding DNA: TGTGCCAGCAGTCCCGGGGTTCCAGATACGCAGTATTTT. Translated, it gives CASSPGVPDTQYF.

The chain joins TRBV6-6 to TRBJ2-2, with a weak D call TRBD2 (6 bases). The V end was cut by 6 bases, the J end by 5 bases, with 16 bases between. This CDR3 comprises 15 residues. CDR1 is MNHNY and CDR2 is SVGAGI in the germline V gene (reference sequence). The CDR3 is CASRRRGEGTGELFF. In nucleotides, the CDR3 is TGTGCCAGCAGGCGGCGGGGCGAGGGGACCGGGGAGCTGTTTTTT.

Remarks on this clone: Germline and junction disagree at one end, which may indicate a read error. The rearrangement uses TRBV5-1 and TRBJ2-3; 8 nucleotides agree with TRBD1. This CDR3 is built from 16 residues. Looked up from germline, CDR1 is SGHRS and CDR2 is YFSETQ. This chain's CDR3 is CASSSRTGLRTDTQYF. The CDR3 DNA follows: TGTGCCAGCAGCTCCCGGACAGGGTTAAGGACAGATACGCAGTATTTT.